This TCR beta chain is drawn from a study of shared clonotypes between healthy human individuals. There are 13 residues in the CDR3. The ends lost 7 bases at V and 0 bases at J; junction bases unmatched: 4. The germline CDR1 and CDR2 sequences are GTSNPN and SVGIG (reference sequence). The repertoire was sequenced with immunoSEQ multiplex PCR; TCRdb's copy has only in-frame clones and lacks some. Among 1,500,000 or so clones listed, less than 99% were seen once. The chain is built from TRBV30 and TRBJ2-5; 8 bases line up with TRBD1. The source of this sequence is a man aged 25-40 years in good health. Sequenced input: naive CD4+ T cells sorted from blood. Subset meaning: CD45RA+ positively selected. CDR3 in amino acids: CAFDRGHQETQYF. In nucleotides, the CDR3 is TGTGCCTTTGACAGGGGACACCAAGAGACCCAGTACTTC.